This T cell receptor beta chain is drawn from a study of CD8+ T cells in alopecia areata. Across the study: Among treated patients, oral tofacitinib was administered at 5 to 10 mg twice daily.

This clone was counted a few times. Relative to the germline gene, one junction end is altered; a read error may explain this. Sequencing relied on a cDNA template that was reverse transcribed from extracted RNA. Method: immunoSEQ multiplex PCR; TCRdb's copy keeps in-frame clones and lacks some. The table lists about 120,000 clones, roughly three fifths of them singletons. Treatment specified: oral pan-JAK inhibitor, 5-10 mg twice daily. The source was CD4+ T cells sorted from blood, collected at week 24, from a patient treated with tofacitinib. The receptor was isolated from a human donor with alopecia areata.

The CDR3 loop is CSGELDVYNEQFF. CDR3 nucleotides: TGCAGCGGTGAACTGGACGTATACAATGAGCAGTTCTTC. The chain has TRBV29-1 and TRBJ2-1; no clear D. Germline V gives CDR1 SQVTM, CDR2 ANQGSEA. CDR3 size: 13 residues.